Sequencing of this T cell receptor (beta chain) was carried out in a study of identifying expanded T cells in peripheral blood. Study-level points and caveats: Over two and four weeks, about 15 and 18 clones changed, versus around 1.3 between replicates.

J gave up 7 bases and V 0 bases, and 6 bases lay outside the gene matches. Germline lookup yields CDR1 LGHNA and CDR2 YSLEER. CDR3 length: 15 amino acids. TCRdb's copy holds only in-frame clones and misses some; the assay was immunoSEQ multiplex PCR. The sample has some 78,000 clones; around four fifths are singletons. In the case of this clone: Its matching antigen is unknown.

The chain uses TRBV4-3 and TRBJ1-3, with 7 bases lining up with TRBD1. This receptor was taken from a person aged 18 to 75 in good health. Material: blood. The CDR3 protein is CASSQDHRGMNTIYF. The CDR3 DNA follows: TGCGCCAGCAGCCAAGATCACAGGGGCATGAACACCATATATTTT.